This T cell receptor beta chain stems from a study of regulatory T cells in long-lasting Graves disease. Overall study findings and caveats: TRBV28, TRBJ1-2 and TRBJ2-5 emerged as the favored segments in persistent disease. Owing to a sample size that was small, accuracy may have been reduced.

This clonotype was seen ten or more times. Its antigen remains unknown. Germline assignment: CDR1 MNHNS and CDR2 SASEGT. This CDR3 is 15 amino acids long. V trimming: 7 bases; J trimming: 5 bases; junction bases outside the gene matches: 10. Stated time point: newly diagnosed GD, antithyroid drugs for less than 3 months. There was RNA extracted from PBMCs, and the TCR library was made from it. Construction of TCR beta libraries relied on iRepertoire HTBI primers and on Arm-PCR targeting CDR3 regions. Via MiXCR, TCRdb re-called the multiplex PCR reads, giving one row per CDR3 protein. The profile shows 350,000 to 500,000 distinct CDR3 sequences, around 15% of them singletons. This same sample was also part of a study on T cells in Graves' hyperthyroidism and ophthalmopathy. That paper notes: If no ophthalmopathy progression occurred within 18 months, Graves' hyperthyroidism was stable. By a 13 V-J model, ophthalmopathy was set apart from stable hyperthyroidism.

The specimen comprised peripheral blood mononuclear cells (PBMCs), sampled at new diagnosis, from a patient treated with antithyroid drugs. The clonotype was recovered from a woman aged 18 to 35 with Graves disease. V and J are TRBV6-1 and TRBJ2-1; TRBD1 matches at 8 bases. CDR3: CASNPTGAWNNEQFF. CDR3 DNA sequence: TGTGCCAGCAATCCGACAGGGGCCTGGAACAATGAGCAGTTCTTC.